The present TCR beta chain was sequenced within a study of blood T cell repertoires in COVID-19. Study-wide context: Both acute and convalescent COVID-19 samples were obtained from the United States, Italy and Spain. The analysed material was cDNA or gDNA that came from T cells, B-cell-depleted T cells, or PBMCs.

Original analysis: Reference gene primers were amplified, and this amplification served to estimate nucleated cell counts. Clones were read by immunoSEQ multiplex PCR, and TCRdb kept only the in-frame ones, dropping some. V, J and clone size derive from that table, while D and trimming were established from the DNA sequence. The table records 80,000 or so clones, roughly 90% of them present only once. The CDR3 has 14 amino acids. Germline V gene data show CDR1 as MNHEY and CDR2 as SVGAGI. The V and J ends lost 7 bases and 4 bases respectively, with 16 bases between them. This chain connects TRBV6-5 to TRBJ1-2; D remains ambiguous. The sequence came from a human donor in a cohort sampled during active COVID-19. Sequenced input: peripheral blood. For the CDR3, the DNA is TGTGCCAGCATGAGGACTTTCGCCTCCTATGGCTACACCTTC. Protein: CASMRTFASYGYTF.